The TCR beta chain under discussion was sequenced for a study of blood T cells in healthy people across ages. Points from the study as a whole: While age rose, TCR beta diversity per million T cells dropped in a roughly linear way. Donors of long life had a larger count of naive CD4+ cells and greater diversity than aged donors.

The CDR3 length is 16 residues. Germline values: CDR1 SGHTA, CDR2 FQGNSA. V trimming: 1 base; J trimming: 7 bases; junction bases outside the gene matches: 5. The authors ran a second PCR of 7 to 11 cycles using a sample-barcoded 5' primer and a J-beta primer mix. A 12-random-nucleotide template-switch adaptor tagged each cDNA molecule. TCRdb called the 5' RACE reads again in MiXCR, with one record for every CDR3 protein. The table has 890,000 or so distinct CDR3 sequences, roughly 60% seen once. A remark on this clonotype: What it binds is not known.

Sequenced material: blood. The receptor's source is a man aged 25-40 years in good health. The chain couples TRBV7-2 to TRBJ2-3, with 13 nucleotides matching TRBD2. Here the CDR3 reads CASSLVTSGGGNTQYF. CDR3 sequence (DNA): TGTGCCAGCAGCTTAGTTACTAGCGGGGGGGGAAATACGCAGTATTTT.